This TCR beta chain was identified in a study of cytotoxic CD8 clonotypes in ibrutinib-treated CLL. Study-wide background: Partial responders around 25, complete 2; about 12 progressed and about 14 stayed in remission by median about 5.5 years.

This clone was detected only once. V gave up 10 bases and J gave up 3 bases, with 16 bases separating them. Germline CDR1 and CDR2: SEHNR and FQNEAQ (reference sequence). This CDR3 contains 14 residues. Libraries were prepared by immunoSEQ multiplex PCR; TCRdb keeps only in-frame clonotypes and omits some of them. The sample has roughly 110,000 clones, 45% to 65% seen once. This receptor was obtained from a human donor with chronic lymphocytic leukemia. The sample was PBMCs, taken after 24 months of ibrutinib treatment. This chain uses TRBV7-9 with TRBJ2-1, with D perhaps TRBD1 or TRBD2 (5 bases each). The CDR3 nucleotides read TGTGCCACCAAACGGGACGGATTCTACAATGAGCAGTTCTTC. Amino acid sequence: CATKRDGFYNEQFF.